The sample holds a few counts of the clone carrying this T cell receptor beta chain. Its antigen is not identified. The source of the sample is a study of T cells after posttransplantation cyclophosphamide. Study findings and constraints: Later blood repertoires were often dominated by clones from the donor CD8+ memory compartment. Recipient CMV seropositivity and CMV reactivation strongly tracked TRB clonality.

This CDR3 has 12 residues. V was pared by 6 bases and J by 0 bases, with 6 bases between. CDR1 and CDR2 from the germline V gene are SNHLY and FYNNEI. Only in-frame clones appear in the TCRdb table, and some are missing; sequencing was by immunoSEQ multiplex PCR. The data hold roughly 42,000 clones, with less than 95% observed a single time. Busulfan-fludarabine conditioning, marrow transplant, and cyclophosphamide on days +3 and +4 were administered. The origin of this receptor is a male patient aged 60 to 75 who received an allogeneic stem cell transplant from a related donor and was CMV-positive. The graft donor may have contributed some T cells. The sample here was PBMCs, taken 55 to 70 days after allogeneic stem cell transplant with posttransplant cyclophosphamide. The rearrangement joins TRBV2 to TRBJ2-7; no definite D call. The CDR3 region has the DNA TGTGCCAGCAGACTGATCTCCTACGAGCAGTACTTC. Amino acid sequence: CASRLISYEQYF.